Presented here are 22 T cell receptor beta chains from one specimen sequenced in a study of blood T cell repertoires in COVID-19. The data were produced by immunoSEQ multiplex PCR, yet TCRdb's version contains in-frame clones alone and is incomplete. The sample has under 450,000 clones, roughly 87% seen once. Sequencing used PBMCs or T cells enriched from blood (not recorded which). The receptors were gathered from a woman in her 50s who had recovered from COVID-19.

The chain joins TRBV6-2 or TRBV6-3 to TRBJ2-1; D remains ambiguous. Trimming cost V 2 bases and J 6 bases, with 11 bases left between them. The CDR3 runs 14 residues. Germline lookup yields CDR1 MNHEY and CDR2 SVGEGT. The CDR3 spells CASSYIKAPNEQFF. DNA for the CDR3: TGTGCCAGCAGTTACATCAAAGCGCCCAATGAGCAGTTCTTC.

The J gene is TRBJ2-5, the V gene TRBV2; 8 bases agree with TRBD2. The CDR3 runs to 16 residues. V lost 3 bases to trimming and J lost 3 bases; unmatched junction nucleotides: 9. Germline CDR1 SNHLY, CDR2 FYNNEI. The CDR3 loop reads CASSDPASGGEETQYF. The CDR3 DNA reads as TGTGCCAGCAGTGACCCTGCCAGCGGGGGTGAAGAGACCCAGTACTTC.

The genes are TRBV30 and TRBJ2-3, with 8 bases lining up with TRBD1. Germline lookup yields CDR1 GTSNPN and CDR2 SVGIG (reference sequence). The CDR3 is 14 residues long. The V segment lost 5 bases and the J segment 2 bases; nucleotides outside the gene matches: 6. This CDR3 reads CAWRLTGATDTQYF. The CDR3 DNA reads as TGTGCCTGGCGCTTGACAGGGGCCACAGATACGCAGTATTTT.

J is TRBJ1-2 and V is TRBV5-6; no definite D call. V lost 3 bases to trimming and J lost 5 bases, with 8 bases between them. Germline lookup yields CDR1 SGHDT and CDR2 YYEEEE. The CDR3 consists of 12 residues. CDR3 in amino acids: CASSSSEYGYTF. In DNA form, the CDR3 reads TGTGCCAGCAGCTCCTCGGAGTATGGCTACACCTTC. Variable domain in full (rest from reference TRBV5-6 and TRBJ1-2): DAGVTQSPTHLIKTRGQQVTLRCSPKSGHDTVSWYQQALGQGPQFIFQYYEEEERQRGNFPDRFSGHQFPNYSSELNVNALLLGDSALYLCASSSSEYGYTFGSGTRLTVV.

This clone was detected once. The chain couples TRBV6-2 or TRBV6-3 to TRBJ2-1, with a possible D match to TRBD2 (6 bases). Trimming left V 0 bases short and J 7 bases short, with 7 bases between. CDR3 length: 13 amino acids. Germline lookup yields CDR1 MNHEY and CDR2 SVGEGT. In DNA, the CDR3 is TGTGCCAGCAGTTACTCGGGACTTAATGAGCAGTTCTTC. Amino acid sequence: CASSYSGLNEQFF.

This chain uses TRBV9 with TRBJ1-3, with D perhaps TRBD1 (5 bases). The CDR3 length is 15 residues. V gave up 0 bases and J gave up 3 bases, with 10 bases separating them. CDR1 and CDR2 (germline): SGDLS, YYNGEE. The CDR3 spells CASSVGRVGGNTIYF. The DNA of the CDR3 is TGTGCCAGCAGCGTAGGCAGGGTTGGTGGAAACACCATATATTTT.

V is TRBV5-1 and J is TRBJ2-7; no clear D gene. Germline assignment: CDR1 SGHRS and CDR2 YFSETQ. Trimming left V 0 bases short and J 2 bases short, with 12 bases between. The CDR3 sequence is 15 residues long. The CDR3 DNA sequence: TGCGCCAGCAGCTTGGCGGGTGTAAACCCCTACGAGCAGTACTTC. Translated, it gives CASSLAGVNPYEQYF. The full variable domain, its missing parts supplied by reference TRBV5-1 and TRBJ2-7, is KAGVTQTPRYLIKTRGQQVTLSCSPISGHRSVSWYQQTPGQGLQFLFEYFSETQRNKGNFPGRFSGRQFSNSRSEMNVSTLELGDSALYLCASSLAGVNPYEQYFGPGTRLTVT.

This CDR3 is CASSQQPDRRTNEKLFF. The CDR3 region has the DNA TGCGCCAGCAGCCAGCAGCCGGACAGGAGAACTAATGAAAAACTGTTTTTT. The V call is TRBV4-1, the J call TRBJ1-4, with 7 bases fitting TRBD1. After removal of 3 bases from V and 1 base from J, the junction contained 8 bases not matched to a gene. This CDR3 spans 17 amino acids. The germline V gene encodes CDR1 MGHRA and CDR2 YSYEKL.

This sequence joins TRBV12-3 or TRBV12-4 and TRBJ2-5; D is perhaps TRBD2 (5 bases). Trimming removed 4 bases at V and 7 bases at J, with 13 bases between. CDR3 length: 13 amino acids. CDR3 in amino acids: CASSSRGVGTQYF. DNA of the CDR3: TGTGCCAGCAGTTCCCGGGGAGTCGGGACCCAGTACTTC.

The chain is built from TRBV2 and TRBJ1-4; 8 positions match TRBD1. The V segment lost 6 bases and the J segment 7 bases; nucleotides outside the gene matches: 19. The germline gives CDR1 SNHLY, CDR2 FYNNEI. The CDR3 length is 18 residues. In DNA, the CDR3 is TGTGCCAGCAGGGTGCAGGGGGCCGTCCCCGGGGTACGTGAAAAACTGTTTTTT. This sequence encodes CASRVQGAVPGVREKLFF.

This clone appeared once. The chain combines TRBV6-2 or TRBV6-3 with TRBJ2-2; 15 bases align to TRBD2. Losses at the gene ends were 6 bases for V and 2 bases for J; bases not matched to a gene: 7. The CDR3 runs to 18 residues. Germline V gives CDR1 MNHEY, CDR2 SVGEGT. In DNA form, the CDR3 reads TGTGCCAGCAGCGAAAGGACTAGCGGGGGGGTTAACACCGGGGAGCTGTTTTTT. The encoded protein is CASSERTSGGVNTGELFF.

The DNA for the CDR3 is TGCGCCAGCAGCCCGGGACAGGGGAGCACCGGGGAGCTGTTTTTT. Amino acids: CASSPGQGSTGELFF. The genes are TRBV5-1 and TRBJ2-2; TRBD1 agrees at 10 bases. Germline CDR1 and CDR2: SGHRS and YFSETQ. The CDR3 totals 15 residues. V was clipped by 4 bases and J by 4 bases; unmatched bases: 4. Combining the CDR3 with reference TRBV5-1 and TRBJ2-2 gives the whole variable domain KAGVTQTPRYLIKTRGQQVTLSCSPISGHRSVSWYQQTPGQGLQFLFEYFSETQRNKGNFPGRFSGRQFSNSRSEMNVSTLELGDSALYLCASSPGQGSTGELFFGEGSRLTVL.

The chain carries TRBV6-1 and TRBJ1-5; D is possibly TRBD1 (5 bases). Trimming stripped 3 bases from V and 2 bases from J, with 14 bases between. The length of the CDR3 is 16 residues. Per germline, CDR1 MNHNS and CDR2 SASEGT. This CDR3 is CASSDVGGSGNQPQHF. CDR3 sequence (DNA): TGTGCCAGCAGTGATGTGGGGGGGTCTGGCAATCAGCCCCAGCATTTT.

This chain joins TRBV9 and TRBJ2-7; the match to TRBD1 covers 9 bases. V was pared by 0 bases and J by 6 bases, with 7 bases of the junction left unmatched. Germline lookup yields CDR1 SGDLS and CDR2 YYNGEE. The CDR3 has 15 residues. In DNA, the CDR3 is TGTGCCAGCAGCGTAGACTGGGGGGGACAGGGCGAGCAGTACTTC. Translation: CASSVDWGGQGEQYF.

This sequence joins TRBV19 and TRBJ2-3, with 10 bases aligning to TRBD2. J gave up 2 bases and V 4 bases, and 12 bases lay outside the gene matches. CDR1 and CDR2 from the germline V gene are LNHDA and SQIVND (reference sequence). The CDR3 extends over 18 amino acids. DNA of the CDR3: TGTGCCAGTAGTAAGCAGGGCCCCCTAGCGGGGGTCACAGATACGCAGTATTTT. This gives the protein CASSKQGPLAGVTDTQYF.

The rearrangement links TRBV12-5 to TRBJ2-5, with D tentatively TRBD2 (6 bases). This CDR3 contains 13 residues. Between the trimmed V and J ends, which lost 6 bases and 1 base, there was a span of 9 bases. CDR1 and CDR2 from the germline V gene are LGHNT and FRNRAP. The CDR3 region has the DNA TGTGCTAGTGGGCGGGACGTCCAAGAGACCCAGTACTTC. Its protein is CASGRDVQETQYF.

DNA for the CDR3: TGCGCCAGCAGTCCCGGGACAGGGGGCTATGGCTACACCTTC. Amino acids: CASSPGTGGYGYTF. This chain joins TRBV5-1 and TRBJ1-2, with 11 bases aligning to TRBD1. This CDR3 spans 14 amino acids. CDR1 SGHRS and CDR2 YFSETQ come from the germline V gene. J gave up 4 bases and V 5 bases, and 4 bases lay outside the gene matches.

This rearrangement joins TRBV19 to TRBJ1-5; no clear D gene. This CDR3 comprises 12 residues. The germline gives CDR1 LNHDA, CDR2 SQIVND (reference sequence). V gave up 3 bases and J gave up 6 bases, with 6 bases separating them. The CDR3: CASSMAGQPQHF. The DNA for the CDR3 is TGTGCCAGTAGTATGGCTGGTCAGCCCCAGCATTTT.

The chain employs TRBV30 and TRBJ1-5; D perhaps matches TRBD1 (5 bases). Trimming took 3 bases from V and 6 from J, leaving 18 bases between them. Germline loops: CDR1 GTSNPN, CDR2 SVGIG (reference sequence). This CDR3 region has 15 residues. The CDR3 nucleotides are TGTGCCTGGAGCTTAACAGGAGCACGAGGTCAGCCCCAGCATTTT. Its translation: CAWSLTGARGQPQHF.

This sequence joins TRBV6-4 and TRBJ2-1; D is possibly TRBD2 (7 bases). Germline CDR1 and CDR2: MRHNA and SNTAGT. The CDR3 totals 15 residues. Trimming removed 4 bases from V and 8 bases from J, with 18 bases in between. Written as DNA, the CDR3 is TGTGCCAGCAGTGTGGAGGGGGGGATCCCCGATGAGCAGTTCTTC. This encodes CASSVEGGIPDEQFF.

This CDR3 is CASSLSRGTEAFF. CDR3 in DNA: TGTGCCAGCAGCTTATCTAGGGGTACTGAAGCTTTCTTT. V is TRBV13 and J is TRBJ1-1, with a possible D match to TRBD1 (5 bases). V was cut by 2 bases and J by 5 bases, with 9 bases left in between. The germline V gene encodes CDR1 PRHDT and CDR2 FYEKMQ (reference sequence). The CDR3 has 13 residues.

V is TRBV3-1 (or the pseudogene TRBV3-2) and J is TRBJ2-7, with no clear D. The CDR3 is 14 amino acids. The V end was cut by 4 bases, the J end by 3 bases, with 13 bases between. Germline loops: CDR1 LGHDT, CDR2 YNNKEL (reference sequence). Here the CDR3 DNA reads TGTGCCAGCAGCCTCCTCCGCCGAGGCTACGAGCAGTACTTC. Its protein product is CASSLLRRGYEQYF.